This paragraph covers one T cell receptor (beta chain) sequence. The antigen is undetermined. V shed 6 bases and J 0 bases; nucleotides not matched to a gene: 9. This CDR3 spans 16 amino acids. The germline CDR1 and CDR2 sequences are LNHDA and SQIVND (reference sequence). This sample was included in a study of shared clonotypes between healthy human individuals. Evenly divided among several immunoSEQ plates was the genomic DNA of each subset. TCRdb's copy holds only in-frame clones and misses some; the assay was immunoSEQ multiplex PCR. The table shows hundreds of thousands of clones, with approximately 79% occurring only once. Whole-study results and caveats: Depth was large, yet rarefaction showed that sorted-subset sequencing was incomplete.

Splitting of CD4+ cells produced CD45RA+ naive and CD45RA-negative memory subsets. This TCR derives from a woman in her twenties or thirties in good health. The chain employs TRBV19 and TRBJ2-3; TRBD2 agrees at 7 bases. Sequenced: memory CD4+ T cells sorted from blood. Subset denoted: CD45RA-negative fraction. The CDR3 sequence is CASRPTSTSSTDTQYF. DNA of the CDR3: TGTGCCAGTAGGCCGACTAGCACTTCGAGCACAGATACGCAGTATTTT.